These 23 T cell receptor beta chains were all obtained from the same sample, sequenced in a study of breast tumors, draining lymph nodes, adjacent tissues. One entry per CDR3 protein, called by TCRdb with MiXCR from the multiplex PCR reads. Of tens of thousands of distinct CDR3 sequences listed, under 45% are singletons. Sequencing was carried out using breast tumor tissue. Source of these receptors: a female donor with breast cancer. Some clones in this sample may be carry-over from other donors' samples.

This clonotype was detected ten times or more. This sequence may be a read error, since a much larger clone differs from it by one base. V and J are TRBV7-2 and TRBJ1-6; D is undetermined. The CDR3 extends over 13 amino acids. Germline V gene lookup returns CDR1 SGHTA and CDR2 FQGNSA. The CDR3 bases are TGTGCCAGCAGCCCAACGCCCGTCTTAGGCATCCGCTTT. Its protein is CASSPTPVLGIRF.

For this clonotype: Likely a read error: the CDR3 ends without its conserved phenylalanine or tryptophan. This chain uses TRBV20-1 with TRBJ2-2; 7 bases agree with TRBD2. The CDR3 is 16 amino acids. The germline gives CDR1 DFQATT, CDR2 SNEGSKA (reference sequence). V lost 0 bases, J lost 4 bases, and 8 bases stayed unmatched. The CDR3 loop reads CSARESGKLTTGELFS. The CDR3 nucleotides read TGCAGTGCTAGAGAGAGCGGGAAGTTAACCACCGGGGAGCTGTTTTCT.

This chain connects TRBV24-1 to TRBJ2-1, with D unclear. V lost 5 bases and J 7 bases, leaving 20 bases between the germline ends. CDR1 is KGHDR and CDR2 is SFDVKD in the germline V gene. This CDR3 has 16 residues. The CDR3 DNA follows: TGTGCCACCAGTGCCCTAGGTAGGCTATTGCATAATGAGCAGTTCTTC. It translates to CATSALGRLLHNEQFF.

For this clonotype: A read error may produce the germline difference seen at one junction end. The chain has TRBV11-2 and TRBJ2-7, with D uncertain. The germline V gene encodes CDR1 SGHAT and CDR2 FQNNGV. There are 11 residues in the CDR3. Written as DNA, the CDR3 is TGTGCCAGTAGGTCTCTCGCCGAGCAGTGCTTC. Residues: CASRSLAEQCF. Full variable domain (missing parts from reference TRBV11-2 and TRBJ2-7): EAGVAQSPRYKIIEKRQSVAFWCNPISGHATLYWYQQILGQGPKLLIQFQNNGVVDDSQLPKDRFSAERLKGVDSTLKIQPAKLEDSAVYLCASRSLAEQCFGPGTRLTVT.

About this clonotype itself: This is likely a read error, given that the CDR3 carries no conserved phenylalanine or tryptophan at its end. The J gene is TRBJ1-6, the V gene TRBV7-2; the D is unclear. The CDR3 has 12 residues. V gave up 5 bases and J gave up 11 bases, with 10 bases separating them. Per the germline V gene, CDR1 is SGHTA and CDR2 is FQGNSA. CDR3 protein: CASSAGGPPLHL. Here the CDR3 DNA reads TGTGCCAGCAGCGCAGGCGGTCCACCCCTCCACCTT.

J is TRBJ1-6 and V is TRBV5-1; 12 positions agree with TRBD1. The CDR3 is made up of 15 amino acids. Germline CDR1 is SGHRS and CDR2 is YFSETQ. Unmatched junction bases numbered 5, after V lost 4 bases and J lost 9 bases. The CDR3 loop reads CASSEGTGGFSPLHF. The CDR3 bases are TGCGCCAGCAGCGAAGGGACAGGGGGCTTTTCACCCCTCCACTTT.

The rearrangement links TRBV7-9 to TRBJ2-2, with unresolved D. V was cut by 2 bases and J by 8 bases, with 9 bases left in between. Germline lookup yields CDR1 SEHNR and CDR2 FQNEAQ (reference sequence). CDR3 length: 13 residues. The CDR3 here is CASSLPPSGELFF. The CDR3 coding sequence is TGTGCCAGCAGCTTACCCCCAAGTGGGGAGCTGTTTTTT.

The V call is TRBV7-3, the J call TRBJ1-2; 8 bases match TRBD1. Germline V CDR1 and CDR2: SGHTA, FQGTGA. The length of the CDR3 is 15 residues. V lost 5 bases and J lost 1; bases outside the gene matches: 6. CDR3 DNA sequence: TGTGCCAGCAGCCCTGGACAGGGCTTTAACTATGGCTACACCTTC. Amino acids: CASSPGQGFNYGYTF.

The sample holds many counts of this clonotype. The V and J genes are TRBV6-2 or TRBV6-3 and TRBJ1-4; D unclear. This CDR3 spans 11 amino acids. The V gene's germline CDR1 is MNHEY and CDR2 SVGEGT. Trimming took 2 bases from V and 14 from J, leaving 9 bases between them. The CDR3 sequence is CASSYGAALFF. The DNA of the CDR3 is TGTGCCAGCAGTTACGGCGCGGCGCTGTTTTTT.

This clonotype showed up many times. The V and J genes are TRBV28 and TRBJ2-7; 9 nucleotides align to TRBD2. V shed 3 bases, J shed 4 bases, and the junction held 7 bases outside the gene matches. Germline V CDR1 and CDR2: MDHEN, SYDVKM. The CDR3 is made up of 15 amino acids. CDR3 region: CASSFSGGRAYEQYF. CDR3 DNA: TGTGCCAGCAGTTTTTCTGGCGGGAGGGCATACGAGCAGTACTTC. Drawing the rest from reference TRBV28 and TRBJ2-7, the complete variable domain is DVKVTQSSRYLVKRTGEKVFLECVQDMDHENMFWYRQDPGLGLRLIYFSYDVKMKEKGDIPEGYSVSREKKERFSLILESASTNQTSMYLCASSFSGGRAYEQYFGPGTRLTVT.

The table lists this clonotype with many counts. J is TRBJ2-3 and V is TRBV7-2; D gene ambiguous. Between the trimmed V and J ends, which lost 2 bases and 5 bases, there was a span of 11 bases. The CDR3 extends over 14 amino acids. Germline V gives CDR1 SGHTA, CDR2 FQGNSA. The CDR3 DNA is TGTGCCAGCAGCTTAAACCTTTTGGGAGATACGCAGTATTTT. This codes for CASSLNLLGDTQYF. Drawing the rest from reference TRBV7-2 and TRBJ2-3, the complete variable domain is GAGVSQSPSNKVTEKGKDVELRCDPISGHTALYWYRQSLGQGLEFLIYFQGNSAPDKSGLPSDRFSAERTGGSVSTLTIQRTQQEDSAVYLCASSLNLLGDTQYFGPGTRLTVL.

A single count supports this clonotype. A much larger clonotype is one base distant, so this may be a read error. The rearrangement joins TRBV28 to TRBJ2-6, with 9 bases matching TRBD1. The germline V gene encodes CDR1 MDHEN and CDR2 SYDVKM. This CDR3 is built from 15 residues. Trimming took 10 bases from V and 3 from J; bases not matched to a gene: 7. CDR3 region: CAMQTGGFGANVLTF. As DNA, the CDR3 is TGTGCCATGCAGACAGGGGGTTTTGGGGCCAACGTCCTGACTTTC.

A note on this clonotype: One junction end does not reproduce the germline sequence, and a read error may be involved. The chain recombines TRBV9 with TRBJ2-5, with no clear D. The CDR3 contains 14 residues. CDR1 SGDLS and CDR2 YYNGEE come from the germline V gene. Written as DNA, the CDR3 is TGTGCCAACAGCGCCCTAGTGGGTCGAGAGACCCAGTGCTTC. It translates to CANSALVGRETQCF. Together with reference TRBV9 and TRBJ2-5, the CDR3 gives the full variable domain: DSGVTQTPKHLITATGQRVTLRCSPRSGDLSVYWYQQSLDQGLQFLIQYYNGEERAKGNILERFSAQQFPDLHSELNLSSLELGDSALYFCANSALVGRETQCFGPGTRLLVL.

This clonotype appeared many times. This sequence joins TRBV7-9 and TRBJ2-1; a weak D match, TRBD1 (6 bases). The CDR3 totals 14 residues. V was cut by 6 bases and J by 2 bases, with 11 bases left in between. Per the germline V gene, CDR1 is SEHNR and CDR2 is FQNEAQ (reference sequence). The CDR3 sequence is CASSDDRTYNEQFF. The CDR3, as DNA: TGTGCCAGCAGTGATGACAGGACCTACAATGAGCAGTTCTTC.

This clonotype was found many times. V is TRBV2 and J is TRBJ2-1; D is uncertain. Germline V gene data show CDR1 as SNHLY and CDR2 as FYNNEI. The CDR3 is 12 amino acids. V was clipped by 7 bases and J by 8 bases, with 12 bases between them. CDR3 protein: CASTQAPHEQFF. CDR3 nucleotides: TGTGCCAGCACCCAGGCCCCCCATGAGCAGTTCTTC.

There are many counts of this clonotype. The V call is TRBV30, the J call TRBJ2-7, with 11 bases that match TRBD1. V lost 1 base to trimming and J lost 7 bases; unmatched junction nucleotides: 6. Germline V lookup: CDR1 GTSNPN, CDR2 SVGIG (reference sequence). The CDR3 loop spans 14 amino acids. CDR3 protein: CAWSAWTGGLEQYF. In DNA, the CDR3 is TGTGCCTGGAGTGCTTGGACAGGGGGCTTAGAGCAGTACTTC.

The chain links TRBV6-6 to TRBJ1-1; D might be TRBD1 (6 bases). With 6 bases removed from V and 1 base from J, the gap between germline ends came to 12 bases. CDR3 length: 14 residues. The germline CDR1 and CDR2 sequences are MNHNY and SVGAGI (reference sequence). The CDR3 here is CASREPGENTEAFF. The CDR3 nucleotides are TGTGCCAGCAGGGAACCAGGGGAGAACACTGAAGCTTTCTTT.

As for this clonotype: At one of its ends the junction is not consistent with the germline gene, which may arise from a read error. The V and J genes are TRBV4-1 and TRBJ2-2, with 12 nucleotides matching TRBD2. CDR3 length: 18 residues. Germline assignment: CDR1 MGHRA and CDR2 YSYEKL. The CDR3 nucleotides are TGCGCCAGCGGCCAGGCTCTAGCGGGAGGGCTCGGCGCCGGGGAGCTGTTTTTT. This gives the protein CASGQALAGGLGAGELFF.

A single count supports this clonotype. The CDR3 does not end in the conserved phenylalanine or tryptophan, so this is likely a read error. J is TRBJ2-7 and V is TRBV7-9; no firm D call. Germline V gene sequence: CDR1 SEHNR, CDR2 FQNEAQ (reference sequence). The V end was cut by 2 bases, the J end by 3 bases, with 5 bases between. The CDR3 contains 12 residues. CDR3 sequence: CASSLSHYEQYA. The CDR3 nucleotides are TGTGCCAGCAGCTTAAGCCACTACGAGCAGTACGCC.

This clonotype has only one observation. This rearrangement joins TRBV7-9 to TRBJ1-2; no reliable D call. Germline values: CDR1 SEHNR, CDR2 FQNEAQ (reference sequence). There are 12 residues in the CDR3. DNA for the CDR3: TGTGCTCCGCTGACGGGTAGCTATGGCTACACCTTC. It codes for CAPLTGSYGYTF.

This clonotype came up a few times. This rearrangement joins TRBV20-1 to TRBJ2-1, with D unclear. Germline CDR1 DFQATT, CDR2 SNEGSKA (reference sequence). There are 16 residues in the CDR3. The V gene lost 4 bases and the J gene lost 5 bases, with 21 bases spanning the gap. In nucleotides, the CDR3 is TGCAGTGCTAAAGACCTGCTGCATAGGTTCGACAATGAGCAGTTCTTC. Amino acid sequence: CSAKDLLHRFDNEQFF.

This clonotype came up many times. V gene TRBV20-1 combines with J gene TRBJ2-7; D is unclear. The CDR3 is made up of 15 amino acids. Germline CDR1 DFQATT, CDR2 SNEGSKA (reference sequence). Trimming removed 0 bases at V and 3 bases at J, with 15 bases between. Written as DNA, the CDR3 is TGCAGTGCTAGAGATGTCGCCGGATTGGGCTACGAGCAGTACTTC. As protein: CSARDVAGLGYEQYF.

The rearrangement joins TRBV5-1 to TRBJ2-7, with TRBD2 identical over 7 bases. Losses at the gene ends were 4 bases for V and 6 bases for J; bases not matched to a gene: 4. The CDR3 has 12 amino acids. Germline CDR1 and CDR2: SGHRS and YFSETQ. CDR3 bases: TGCGCCAGCAGCCTTTCGGGGGGCGAGCAGTACTTC. Its translation is CASSLSGGEQYF.